This T cell receptor beta chain was identified in a study of T cell clusters in autoimmune cytopenias. Approximately 36,000 genome equivalents of blood DNA were amplified for TRB. Germline values: CDR1 MNHEY, CDR2 SMNVEV (reference sequence). The CDR3 runs to 14 residues. TRB was amplified by touch-down multiplex PCR, primer pools A and B combined. Reanalyzing the multiplex PCR reads, TCRdb keeps one entry per CDR3 protein, without DNA. The listing contains some 4,600 distinct CDR3 sequences. Separately, the same data were catalogued under a study of T cell repertoires in aging, cancer and after chemotherapy.

The receptor was isolated from a human donor in good health. The V call is TRBV27, the J call TRBJ1-6. The sequenced sample was peripheral blood. The CDR3 spells CASSLRENNSPLHF.